This T cell receptor (beta chain) was recorded in a study of cytomegalovirus exposure and HLA in healthy donors. The PCR ran on 60 Vbeta and 13 Jbeta primers. The authors' processing: A later analysis counted tens of millions of unique TCR beta chains, some 12 million shared. TCRdb's copy holds only in-frame clones and misses some; the assay was immunoSEQ multiplex PCR. V, J and clone size reflect that table, while D and trimming were determined from the DNA. The sample consists of about 55,000 clones, 75% to 80% of them appearing once. The CDR3 totals 15 residues. Trimming took off 8 bases at V and 3 bases at J, with 18 bases between the two ends. CDR1 and CDR2 (germline): WSHSY, SAAADI. The donors, nominally healthy at sampling, likely had unrecorded immune exposures.

The sequenced sample was PBMCs. The V call is TRBV10-2, the J call TRBJ2-3; D may be TRBD1 (6 bases). This sequence originates from a female donor in good health and CMV-seronegative. CDR3 DNA sequence: TGCGCCAGCCGGGGCATGGGGGCCGGGACAGATACGCAGTATTTT. Translation: CASRGMGAGTDTQYF.